The 27 T cell receptor beta chains below all came from one sample that was sequenced in a study of blood T cell repertoires in COVID-19 (dated by TCRdb to the early 2020s). Libraries were prepared through the immunoSEQ multiplex PCR assay. TCRdb re-hosts the immuneACCESS table, in-frame sequences only. Its copies lack some clones; in the studies checked, an unresolved V gene accounts for under half of them, and the cause for the rest is not known. The sample records under 250,000 clones, under 90% of which are singletons. The ten largest clones take up less than 7.5% of the sample. Sequenced material: peripheral blood. Receptors originate from a man in his fifties or sixties who had recovered from COVID-19.

The rearrangement links TRBV18 to TRBJ2-7, with TRBD2 matching over 11 bases. The CDR3 consists of 15 residues. Germline V gives CDR1 KGHSH, CDR2 LQKENI. V gave up 0 bases and J gave up 4 bases; unmatched junction bases: 2. The CDR3 is CASSPPASGRYEQYF. The DNA for the CDR3 is TGTGCCAGCTCACCACCGGCTAGCGGGAGGTACGAGCAGTACTTC.

The chain links TRBV24-1 to TRBJ2-7, with D perhaps matching TRBD2 (6 bases). Deletions cut 5 bases from V and 0 bases from J, with 16 bases between. The CDR3 has 16 amino acids. Per the germline V gene, CDR1 is KGHDR and CDR2 is SFDVKD. The CDR3 sequence is CATSATEGGRSYEQYF. CDR3 nucleotides: TGTGCCACCAGTGCCACAGAGGGAGGCCGCTCCTACGAGCAGTACTTC.

This clone was seen a handful of times. The chain is built from TRBV29-1 and TRBJ2-1, with 7 bases that match TRBD2. The V segment lost 7 bases and the J segment 0 bases; nucleotides outside the gene matches: 6. Per the germline V gene, CDR1 is SQVTM and CDR2 is ANQGSEA. CDR3 length: 14 amino acids. CDR3 sequence reads: CSAGTTSSYNEQFF. CDR3 sequence (DNA): TGCAGCGCCGGGACTACCAGCTCCTACAATGAGCAGTTCTTC.

The chain carries TRBV7-3 and TRBJ2-1, with a tentative D call TRBD1 (5 bases). V dropped 4 bases and J dropped 2 bases, with 12 bases sitting between them. The CDR3 covers 15 residues. CDR1 is SGHTA and CDR2 is FQGTGA in the germline V gene. DNA of the CDR3: TGTGCCAGCAGCTCTGAAGGGGAAACCTACAATGAGCAGTTCTTC. Amino acid sequence: CASSSEGETYNEQFF.

This sequence joins TRBV27 and TRBJ1-2; perhaps TRBD1 as D (6 bases). Germline V gene sequence: CDR1 MNHEY, CDR2 SMNVEV (reference sequence). Trimming removed 5 bases at V and 5 bases at J, with 12 bases between. The length of the CDR3 is 13 residues. The CDR3 nucleotides read TGTGCCAGCAGTACCAGGGGAGGGTATGGCTACACCTTC. Protein product: CASSTRGGYGYTF.

The chain links TRBV11-2 to TRBJ2-1, with no clear D. The CDR3 consists of 12 residues. Germline-derived CDR1 and CDR2 are SGHAT and FQNNGV. The V and J ends lost 1 base and 10 bases respectively, with 8 bases between them. This chain's CDR3 is CASSLVFGEQFF. In nucleotides, the CDR3 is TGTGCCAGCAGCTTAGTTTTCGGGGAGCAGTTCTTC.

The chain employs TRBV2 and TRBJ2-7; TRBD2 might be the D (6 bases). Germline CDR1 reads SNHLY; CDR2 reads FYNNEI. The CDR3 loop spans 14 amino acids. Trimming took 4 bases from V and 4 from J, leaving 14 bases between them. CDR3 bases: TGTGCCAGCAGTGTAGGCGGGACGGGGTACGAGCAGTACTTC. Encoded protein: CASSVGGTGYEQYF.

This clone was detected only once. Different DNA sequences within this sample yield the same CDR3. V is TRBV19 and J is TRBJ2-6; TRBD2 aligns across 7 bases. Looked up from germline, CDR1 is LNHDA and CDR2 is SQIVND (reference sequence). With V trimmed by 3 bases and J by 4 bases, 3 bases remained unmatched. CDR3 length: 15 amino acids. The CDR3: CASSMGGSGANVLTF. The CDR3 DNA is TGTGCCAGTAGTATGGGGGGGTCCGGGGCCAACGTCCTGACTTTC.

The rearrangement links TRBV12-5 to TRBJ2-1; no definite D call. Germline V CDR1 and CDR2: LGHNT, FRNRAP. The CDR3 has 12 amino acids. Between the trimmed V and J ends, which lost 0 bases and 5 bases, there was a span of 2 bases. CDR3 DNA sequence: TGTGCTAGTGGTTTGGTTAACAATGAGCAGTTCTTC. It encodes CASGLVNNEQFF.

V is TRBV7-2 and J is TRBJ2-7; 8 bases are a match to TRBD2. Germline trimming cut 5 bases from V and 5 bases from J; bases unmatched to any gene: 8. CDR1 is SGHTA and CDR2 is FQGNSA in the germline V gene. CDR3 length: 14 residues. The CDR3 here is CASSEQAGGHEQYF. The CDR3 DNA reads as TGTGCCAGCAGCGAGCAGGCGGGAGGCCACGAGCAGTACTTC. The whole variable domain, filled in from reference TRBV7-2 and TRBJ2-7, reads GAGVSQSPSNKVTEKGKDVELRCDPISGHTALYWYRQSLGQGLEFLIYFQGNSAPDKSGLPSDRFSAERTGGSVSTLTIQRTQQEDSAVYLCASSEQAGGHEQYFGPGTRLTVT.

The genes are TRBV5-4 and TRBJ2-7, with 12 bases that match TRBD2. This CDR3 region has 16 residues. CDR1 SGHNT and CDR2 YYREEE come from the germline V gene (reference sequence). With V trimmed by 3 bases and J by 2 bases, 6 bases remained unmatched. As DNA, the CDR3 is TGTGCCAGCAGCTACCGGACTAGCGGGACGGCCTACGAGCAGTACTTC. This translates into CASSYRTSGTAYEQYF.

The chain joins TRBV27 to TRBJ2-6; D is unresolved. The ends were cut back, 8 bases at V and 1 base at J, with 6 bases in the middle. The CDR3 has 13 residues. CDR1 and CDR2 (germline): MNHEY, SMNVEV (reference sequence). CDR3 sequence reads: CASQKSGANVLTF. CDR3 in DNA: TGTGCCAGCCAGAAATCTGGGGCCAACGTCCTGACTTTC. Complete variable domain (other parts from reference TRBV27 and TRBJ2-6): EAQVTQNPRYLITVTGKKLTVTCSQNMNHEYMSWYRQDPGLGLRQIYYSMNVEVTDKGDVPEGYKVSRKEKRNFPLILESPSPNQTSLYFCASQKSGANVLTFGAGSRLTVL.

The chain has TRBV5-1 and TRBJ1-1, with TRBD1 as a possible D gene (5 bases). Germline CDR1 is SGHRS and CDR2 is YFSETQ. The CDR3 sequence is 16 residues long. Trimming shortened V by 3 bases and J by 3 bases, and 18 bases separated the two germline ends. DNA of the CDR3: TGCGCCAGCAGCTACCGCGGCGGGGCGGTGGACACTGAAGCTTTCTTT. This gives the protein CASSYRGGAVDTEAFF.

The chain links TRBV27 to TRBJ1-5; 10 bases are shared with TRBD1. This CDR3 spans 16 amino acids. V dropped 6 bases and J dropped 5; count of bases not matched to a gene: 10. The germline gives CDR1 MNHEY, CDR2 SMNVEV (reference sequence). CDR3 loop: CASRVDDRGLDQPQHF. Here the CDR3 DNA reads TGTGCCAGCAGGGTGGACGACAGGGGGCTCGATCAGCCCCAGCATTTT.

This chain links TRBV19 with TRBJ1-4; D uncertain. Germline V gives CDR1 LNHDA, CDR2 SQIVND (reference sequence). The germline V and J ends were trimmed by 5 bases and 11 bases, with 18 bases remaining between them. This CDR3 is 14 amino acids long. Here the CDR3 reads CASSLPTGVGKLFF. In DNA, the CDR3 is TGTGCCAGTAGTCTACCGACGGGTGTGGGTAAACTGTTTTTT.

The chain links TRBV7-8 to TRBJ2-2, with 7 bases that match TRBD1. The CDR3 covers 15 residues. V lost 5 bases, J lost 2 bases, and 5 bases stayed unmatched. CDR1 is SGHVS and CDR2 is FQNEAQ in the germline V gene. As DNA, the CDR3 is TGTGCCAGCAGCACCCGGACAGGAAACACCGGGGAGCTGTTTTTT. Protein: CASSTRTGNTGELFF.

The chain has TRBV18 and TRBJ2-2; D call uncertain. The CDR3 runs 16 residues. The germline gives CDR1 KGHSH, CDR2 LQKENI. V lost 3 bases and J lost 1, with 12 bases in between. CDR3 sequence reads: CASSPAGRKNTGELFF. CDR3 coding DNA: TGTGCCAGCTCACCGGCTGGCAGGAAGAACACCGGGGAGCTGTTTTTT.

The chain has TRBV15 and TRBJ2-7; 7 positions match TRBD1. Germline V lookup: CDR1 LNHNV, CDR2 YYDKDF (reference sequence). CDR3 length: 15 amino acids. J was trimmed by 0 bases and V by 0 bases; bases with no gene match: 2. In DNA, the CDR3 is TGTGCCACCAGCAGAGAGGACAGGAGCTCCTACGAGCAGTACTTC. This codes for CATSREDRSSYEQYF.

This sequence joins TRBV29-1 and TRBJ2-2; 8 positions match TRBD1. The CDR3 totals 13 residues. The germline V gene encodes CDR1 SQVTM and CDR2 ANQGSEA. V shed 6 bases and J 7 bases; nucleotides not matched to a gene: 7. The CDR3 here is CSVGQGAGGELFF. In DNA form, the CDR3 reads TGCAGCGTAGGCCAGGGGGCAGGCGGGGAGCTGTTTTTT.

The CDR3 bases are TGTGCCAGCGCCCGACAGGGATCCTACGAGCAGTACTTC. The encoded protein is CASARQGSYEQYF. This chain joins TRBV6-5 and TRBJ2-7; 7 bases match TRBD1. Germline V gene lookup returns CDR1 MNHEY and CDR2 SVGAGI. The CDR3 has 13 residues. V lost 8 bases and J lost 1; bases outside the gene matches: 5.

The chain couples TRBV21-1 to TRBJ2-1; the table's TRBD2 call for D was not verified on the DNA. TRBV21-1 is flagged as a pseudogene. The CDR3 runs to 16 residues. DNA for the CDR3: TGTGCCAGAAACGTCCTGTTGGAGGCCATTTACAATGAGCAGTTCTTC. It yields the protein CARNVLLEAIYNEQFF.

The rearrangement links TRBV5-6 to TRBJ1-1, with 9 bases matching TRBD1. V was clipped by 5 bases and J by 5 bases; unmatched bases: 4. This CDR3 is built from 13 residues. Germline lookup yields CDR1 SGHDT and CDR2 YYEEEE. CDR3 protein: CASSPGTGTEAFF. The DNA for the CDR3 is TGTGCCAGCAGTCCCGGGACAGGGACTGAAGCTTTCTTT. The full variable domain, rest sourced from reference TRBV5-6 and TRBJ1-1, is DAGVTQSPTHLIKTRGQQVTLRCSPKSGHDTVSWYQQALGQGPQFIFQYYEEEERQRGNFPDRFSGHQFPNYSSELNVNALLLGDSALYLCASSPGTGTEAFFGQGTRLTVV.

This chain uses TRBV2 with TRBJ2-2; weak D call: TRBD2 (6 bases). Germline assignment: CDR1 SNHLY and CDR2 FYNNEI. The CDR3 length is 14 residues. The V end lost 6 bases, the J end lost 6 bases, and 14 bases lay between the germline ends. DNA of the CDR3: TGTGCCAGCAGCCCCATGCGGGACCCCGGGGAGCTGTTTTTT. Protein sequence: CASSPMRDPGELFF.

The chain recombines TRBV2 with TRBJ2-5; 7 positions match TRBD1. Germline CDR1 and CDR2: SNHLY and FYNNEI. V shed 7 bases and J 4 bases; nucleotides not matched to a gene: 6. The CDR3 has 13 residues. In nucleotides, the CDR3 is TGTGCCAGCACCACGACAGGGTCAGAGACCCAGTACTTC. Encoded protein: CASTTTGSETQYF. Together with reference TRBV2 and TRBJ2-5, the CDR3 gives the full variable domain: EPEVTQTPSHQVTQMGQEVILRCVPISNHLYFYWYRQILGQKVEFLVSFYNNEISEKSEIFDDQFSVERPDGSNFTLKIRSTKLEDSAMYFCASTTTGSETQYFGPGTRLLVL.

The gene calls are TRBV6-2 or TRBV6-3 and TRBJ2-2, with 7 bases aligning to TRBD2. Trimming took 6 bases from V and 6 from J; bases not matched to a gene: 4. This CDR3 spans 13 amino acids. Germline V lookup: CDR1 MNHEY, CDR2 SVGEGT. The CDR3 is CASSPTSSGELFF. The CDR3 DNA sequence: TGTGCCAGCAGCCCGACTAGCTCCGGGGAGCTGTTTTTT.

The rearrangement joins TRBV5-1 to TRBJ1-2, with TRBD1 matching over 7 bases. The CDR3 loop spans 15 amino acids. J lost 6 bases, V lost 4 bases, and 12 bases had no gene match. Germline-derived CDR1 and CDR2 are SGHRS and YFSETQ. The CDR3 region has the DNA TGCGCCAGCAGCCCTCTCGTAGGGGGCAGGGATGGCTACACCTTC. It specifies CASSPLVGGRDGYTF.

The chain combines TRBV28 with TRBJ1-5; D is perhaps TRBD1 (5 bases). Trimming pared 8 bases from V and 6 bases from J, leaving 14 bases between. The CDR3 loop spans 13 amino acids. The germline gives CDR1 MDHEN, CDR2 SYDVKM. CDR3 sequence (DNA): TGTGCCAGCGTCCGCCCAGGGTTTCAGCCCCAGCATTTT. This sequence encodes CASVRPGFQPQHF.